The rows below give T cell receptor beta chains drawn from one sample of a study of blood T cell repertoires in COVID-19. Libraries were prepared by immunoSEQ multiplex PCR; TCRdb keeps only in-frame clonotypes and omits some of them. The sample gives approximately 24,000 clones, around nine tenths of which show up once; 27% is in the top ten. Sequences were obtained from peripheral blood. The origin of the receptors is a man between 70 and 80 years old with COVID-19, enrolled during active disease. CDR3s include the opening cysteine and the closing phenylalanine or tryptophan. D genes are given only for firm matches. For some rows the clone size is stated as once, few or many, or as a class when expanded; others skip it.

j_call v_call d_call clone_size cdr3_nt cdr3_aa
TRBJ2-7 TRBV27 NA NA TGTGCCAGCAGTTCCCGAGGTAGGGGGAGGGCCTACGAGCAGTACTTC CASSSRGRGRAYEQYF
TRBJ1-1 TRBV12-3/TRBV12-4 NA few TGTGCCAGCGTAACCCGGGGAGGTTTTGAAGCTTTCTTT CASVTRGGFEAFF
TRBJ2-5 TRBV7-9 TRBD2 NA TGTGCCAGCAGCTTAGGAAGCGGGGGCGAGACCCAGTACTTC CASSLGSGGETQYF
TRBJ2-2 TRBV10-2 NA NA TGCGCCAGCAGCGACAGCAACACCGGGGAGCTGTTTTTT CASSDSNTGELFF
TRBJ2-7 TRBV11-2 TRBD2 NA TGTGCCAGCAGCCTCGGGACTAGCGGGAGAGGGTCCTACGAGCAGTACTTC CASSLGTSGRGSYEQYF
TRBJ1-5 TRBV7-9 TRBD1 NA TGTGCCAGCAGCTCTACAGGGGGAGAGCCCCAGCATTTT CASSSTGGEPQHF
TRBJ2-5 TRBV11-2 TRBD1 NA TGTGCCAGCACTACAGGACAGGGGGCGACCCAGTACTTC CASTTGQGATQYF
TRBJ2-5 TRBV11-2 TRBD1 NA TGTGCCAGCAGCGACGGGACAGGGGGCGCAGAGACCCAGTACTTC CASSDGTGGAETQYF
TRBJ2-2 TRBV10-1 NA NA TGCGCCAGCAGCCGGGAGTTGTTCGGGGAGCTGTTTTTT CASSRELFGELFF
TRBJ2-3 TRBV5-1 TRBD1 once TGCGCCAGCAGCACCGGGACAGGGACCACAGATACGCAGTATTTT CASSTGTGTTDTQYF
TRBJ2-7 TRBV19 NA NA TGTGCCAGTAGTCAAATAAACAGGGAATACGAGCAGTACTTC CASSQINREYEQYF
TRBJ1-1 TRBV5-1 NA NA TGCGCCAGCAGCTCGGACGACGTCGGGAGGAACACTGAAGCTTTCTTT CASSSDDVGRNTEAFF
TRBJ1-3 TRBV6-5 NA NA TGTGCCAGCAGTTACCGTTGGGGCCTCTCTGGAAACACCATATATTTT CASSYRWGLSGNTIYF
TRBJ2-3 TRBV7-2 NA NA TGTGCCAGCAGCTTAGAGCGCCGGGACACAAGTCCCACAGATACGCAGTATTTT CASSLERRDTSPTDTQYF
TRBJ1-1 TRBV29-1 NA NA TGCAGCGTTGTCGTCGCAGAGAACACTGAAGCTTTCTTT CSVVVAENTEAFF
TRBJ1-1 TRBV3-1/TRBV3-2 TRBD1 NA TGTGCCAGCAGCCAAGAACCGGGACAGAGAAACACTGAAGCTTTCTTT CASSQEPGQRNTEAFF
TRBJ2-3 TRBV7-8 TRBD2 NA TGTGCCAGCAGCAGGACTAGCGGGTCCCGCACAGATACGCAGTATTTT CASSRTSGSRTDTQYF
TRBJ2-7 TRBV2 TRBD2 NA TGTGCCAGCTCGTCTAGCGGGGGGGCCTACGAGCAGTACTTC CASSSSGGAYEQYF
TRBJ2-1 TRBV5-1 TRBD2 NA TGCGCCAGCAGCGTTAGCGGGAGCTCCTACAATGAGCAGTTCTTC CASSVSGSSYNEQFF
TRBJ2-5 TRBV30 TRBD1 NA TGTGCCTGGAGTGTAGGGACAGTCAAAAAGACCCAGTACTTC CAWSVGTVKKTQYF
TRBJ2-7 TRBV19 TRBD1 NA TGTGCCAGTAGTAGCCCGACAGGGGGAACGGGTGAGCAGTACTTC CASSSPTGGTGEQYF
TRBJ2-1 TRBV21-1 NA NA TGTGCCAGCAGCTTTCGGGAGCAGTTCTTC CASSFREQFF
TRBJ1-6 TRBV6-2/TRBV6-3 NA NA TGTGCCAGCAGTTACCTTCCAACATTTTTCTCCTATAATTCACCCCTCCACTTT CASSYLPTFFSYNSPLHF